The clone carrying this T cell receptor (beta chain) showed up just once. These data are taken from a study of blood T cells in healthy people across ages. A second PCR, run for about 7 to 11 cycles, used a sample-barcoded 5' primer plus a J-beta primer mix. TCRdb recomputed calls from the 5' RACE reads with MiXCR, one row per CDR3 protein. This sample yields about 640,000 distinct CDR3 sequences, of which about 30% are seen a single time; roughly 14% belongs to the top ten. The germline V gene encodes CDR1 DFQATT and CDR2 SNEGSKA (reference sequence). The CDR3 consists of 14 residues. V shed 0 bases and J shed 4 bases, with 12 bases lying between them.

The chain links TRBV20-1 to TRBJ1-1, with a tentative D call TRBD1 (5 bases). The specimen sequenced was blood. This TCR was recovered from a woman of 80 years or more in good health. Here the CDR3 reads CSARDRQGGTEAFF. As DNA, the CDR3 is TGCAGTGCTAGAGATAGGCAGGGTGGCACTGAAGCTTTCTTT.